Below are 15 T cell receptor beta chains sequenced from a single sample in a study of T-cell reconstitution after alpha-beta-depleted transplantation in children. During its preparation, the TCRbeta library received unique molecular identifiers. TCRdb fed the PCR reads into MiXCR, producing one record per CDR3 protein. The sample comprises about 600,000 distinct CDR3 sequences, 10% to 15% of which are singletons, and about 2.2% rests with the top ten. The sequencing used PBMCs, mostly from graft donor cells, collected 360 days after TCRalphabeta/CD19-depleted stem cell transplant. All receptors derive from a male patient between 5 and 17 years old who had a stem cell transplant for acute myeloid leukemia, so the T cells may come from the graft donor.

This clonotype was observed a few times. The genes are TRBV12-3 or TRBV12-4 and TRBJ2-7; TRBD2 matches at 9 bases. There are 20 residues in the CDR3. V shed 3 bases and J 2 bases; nucleotides not matched to a gene: 20. The CDR3 DNA is TGTGCCAGCAGTTTCGGGCCCATAGCGGGAGCCGCATATACCACCTACGAGCAGTACTTC. Translation: CASSFGPIAGAAYTTYEQYF.

The chain couples TRBV28 to TRBJ2-3; D perhaps matches TRBD1 (7 bases). Germline CDR1 and CDR2: MDHEN and SYDVKM. V was shortened by 0 bases and J by 0 bases, with 19 bases between the two germline ends. The CDR3 has 19 residues. CDR3 DNA sequence: TGTGCCAGCAGTTTATGCATAGCCGGAGGGGGCGAGAGCACAGATACGCAGTATTTT. As protein: CASSLCIAGGGESTDTQYF.

This clonotype was counted many times. This chain uses TRBV9 with TRBJ2-5; no definite D call. The CDR3 has 11 amino acids. Per germline, CDR1 SGDLS and CDR2 YYNGEE. V gave up 0 bases and J gave up 5 bases, with 2 bases separating them. The CDR3, as DNA: TGTGCCAGCAGCGTAGACGAGACCCAGTACTTC. It is translated as CASSVDETQYF. Full variable domain (outside the CDR3, taken from reference TRBV9 and TRBJ2-5): DSGVTQTPKHLITATGQRVTLRCSPRSGDLSVYWYQQSLDQGLQFLIQYYNGEERAKGNILERFSAQQFPDLHSELNLSSLELGDSALYFCASSVDETQYFGPGTRLLVL.

There are many counts of this clonotype. J is TRBJ2-7 and V is TRBV29-1, with 8 bases lining up with TRBD2. After removal of 1 base from V and 6 bases from J, the junction contained 11 bases not matched to a gene. Germline CDR1 reads SQVTM; CDR2 reads ANQGSEA. The CDR3 extends over 15 amino acids. Here the CDR3 reads CSVEVLSGKETEQYF. CDR3 in DNA: TGCAGCGTTGAAGTACTTAGCGGGAAAGAAACCGAGCAGTACTTC.

This clonotype was counted once. The chain employs TRBV7-3 and TRBJ1-1, with TRBD1 matching over 8 bases. Germline V CDR1 and CDR2: SGHTA, FQGTGA. The CDR3 spans 17 residues. V lost 2 bases, J lost 1 base, and 9 bases stayed unmatched. CDR3 in amino acids: CASSLGRMDRENTEAFF. The DNA of the CDR3 is TGTGCCAGCAGCTTAGGCCGAATGGACAGGGAGAACACTGAAGCTTTCTTT.

The chain uses TRBV7-6 and TRBJ2-7; D uncertain. CDR1 and CDR2 from the germline V gene are SGHVS and FNYEAQ. The CDR3 runs to 13 residues. V was clipped by 3 bases and J by 7 bases, with 13 bases between them. As DNA, the CDR3 is TGTGCCAGCAGCTTTGGCCAGGCCGGGGAGCAGTACTTC. It specifies CASSFGQAGEQYF. The complete variable domain, with remaining parts taken from reference TRBV7-6 and TRBJ2-7, reads GAGVSQSPRYKVTKRGQDVALRCDPISGHVSLYWYRQALGQGPEFLTYFNYEAQQDKSGLPNDRFSAERPEGSISTLTIQRTEQRDSAMYRCASSFGQAGEQYFGPGTRLTVT.

This clonotype was recorded at least ten times. This sequence joins TRBV5-1 and TRBJ2-3, with 13 bases that match TRBD2. Per germline, CDR1 SGHRS and CDR2 YFSETQ. Unmatched junction bases numbered 12, after V lost 4 bases and J lost 4 bases. This CDR3 contains 18 residues. The CDR3 sequence: CASSRQPGLAGPADTQYF. For the CDR3, the DNA is TGCGCCAGCAGCCGGCAACCGGGACTAGCGGGACCCGCAGATACGCAGTATTTT.

The chain couples TRBV20-1 to TRBJ2-7, with a weak D call TRBD2 (5 bases). V lost 4 bases and J 6 bases, leaving 13 bases between the germline ends. The CDR3 extends over 12 amino acids. The germline V gene has CDR1 DFQATT and CDR2 SNEGSKA (reference sequence). CDR3 DNA: TGCAGTGCTATGTCGAGGGCTAGCGAGCAGTACTTC. Protein sequence: CSAMSRASEQYF.

Ten or more counts support this clonotype. The chain is built from TRBV2 and TRBJ2-7; a possible D gene is TRBD1 (6 bases). V was clipped by 6 bases and J by 0 bases, with 6 bases between them. This CDR3 region has 12 residues. CDR1 is SNHLY, CDR2 FYNNEI, per germline. CDR3 DNA: TGTGCCAGCAGACAGGGCTCCTACGAGCAGTACTTC. It specifies CASRQGSYEQYF.

This clonotype has a handful of counts. The gene calls are TRBV29-1 and TRBJ1-1; possible D gene TRBD1, 5 bases. The CDR3 sequence is 14 residues long. V was pared by 0 bases and J by 6 bases, with 14 bases between. Germline V gene sequence: CDR1 SQVTM, CDR2 ANQGSEA. As DNA, the CDR3 is TGCAGCGTTGAAGAACGGGGACCCGAACCTGAAGCTTTCTTT. Its translation is CSVEERGPEPEAFF.

This clonotype was counted only a few times. This chain uses TRBV28 with TRBJ1-5; TRBD1 matches 8 bases. Trimming at V came to 6 bases and at J to 5 bases, leaving 12 bases not matched to a gene. Germline V gene data show CDR1 as MDHEN and CDR2 as SYDVKM. This CDR3 spans 16 amino acids. CDR3 in amino acids: CASSPDRGVAYQPQHF. CDR3 nucleotide sequence: TGTGCCAGCAGCCCCGACAGGGGAGTAGCCTATCAGCCCCAGCATTTT.

This clonotype was counted between two and nine times. This chain connects TRBV29-1 to TRBJ2-7; D unclear. This CDR3 is built from 11 residues. Trimming left V 7 bases short and J 9 bases short, with 16 bases between. The germline CDR1 and CDR2 sequences are SQVTM and ANQGSEA. CDR3 sequence: CSAATSHGQYF. The DNA of the CDR3 is TGCAGCGCTGCCACCAGCCACGGGCAGTACTTC.

This clonotype was found many times. V is TRBV9 and J is TRBJ2-1; 7 positions match TRBD2. CDR3 length: 13 amino acids. Trimming at V came to 0 bases and at J to 14 bases, leaving 8 bases not matched to a gene. Germline CDR1 SGDLS, CDR2 YYNGEE. The CDR3 DNA follows: TGTGCCAGCAGCGTAGATGTCCTAGCGGTAAAGTTCTTC. Amino acids: CASSVDVLAVKFF.

This chain joins TRBV13 and TRBJ2-7, with 8 bases identical to TRBD1. Germline assignment: CDR1 PRHDT and CDR2 FYEKMQ (reference sequence). The CDR3 is 15 residues long. Trimming took 5 bases from V and 4 from J; bases not matched to a gene: 10. DNA of the CDR3: TGTGCCAGCAGCCCGGACGGGACAGGTCCGTACGAGCAGTACTTC. Protein product: CASSPDGTGPYEQYF.

The CDR3 region has the DNA TGCAGTGCTCCTGACTGGGACTCCTACGAGCAGTACTTC. This gives the protein CSAPDWDSYEQYF. The gene calls are TRBV20-1 and TRBJ2-7, with D unclear. Germline lookup yields CDR1 DFQATT and CDR2 SNEGSKA (reference sequence). V was cut by 5 bases and J by 0 bases, with 11 bases left in between. The CDR3 has 13 residues.